This TCR beta chain is from a study of blood T cell repertoires in COVID-19. On the study more broadly: The United States, Italy and Spain provided the acute and convalescent COVID-19 samples. Sample material is recorded as cDNA or gDNA derived from T cells, B-cell-depleted T cells, or PBMCs.

Sequencing was performed with immunoSEQ multiplex PCR; in TCRdb, only in-frame clones are kept and a portion is missing. The sample yields 250,000 or so clones, around 86% seen once. The trim removed 2 bases at V and 8 bases at J, leaving 8 bases unmatched. The CDR3 is made up of 14 amino acids. The germline V gene has CDR1 SEHNR and CDR2 FQNEAQ (reference sequence). Clinical history reported by participants formed the basis on which cohorts were assigned. Two negative PCRs, clearance, or symptom resolution characterized the recovered Cohort 3 donors. The chain joins TRBV7-9 to TRBJ1-2, with 7 bases identical to TRBD1. The sample was PBMCs or T cells enriched from blood (not recorded which). The receptor was isolated from a woman in her forties or fifties who had recovered from COVID-19. The CDR3 DNA reads TGTGCCAGCAGCTTATCGGTACAGGGGAACGGCTACACCTTC. The encoded protein is CASSLSVQGNGYTF.